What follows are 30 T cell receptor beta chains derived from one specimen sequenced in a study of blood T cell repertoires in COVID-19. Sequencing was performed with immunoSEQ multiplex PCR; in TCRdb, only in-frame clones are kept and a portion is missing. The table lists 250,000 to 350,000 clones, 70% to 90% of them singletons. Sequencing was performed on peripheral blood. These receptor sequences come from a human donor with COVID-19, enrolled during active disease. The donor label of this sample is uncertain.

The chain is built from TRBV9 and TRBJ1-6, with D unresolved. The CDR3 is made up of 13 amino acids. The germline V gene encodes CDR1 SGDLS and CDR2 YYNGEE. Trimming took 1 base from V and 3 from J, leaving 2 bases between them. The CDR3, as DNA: TGTGCCAGCAGCGTATACTATAATTCACCCCTCCACTTT. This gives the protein CASSVYYNSPLHF.

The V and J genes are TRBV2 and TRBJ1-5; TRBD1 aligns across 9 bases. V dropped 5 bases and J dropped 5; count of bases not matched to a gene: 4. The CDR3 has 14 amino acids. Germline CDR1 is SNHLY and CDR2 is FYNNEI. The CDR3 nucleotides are TGTGCCAGCAGTCCCGGGACAGGGTATCAGCCCCAGCATTTT. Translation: CASSPGTGYQPQHF.

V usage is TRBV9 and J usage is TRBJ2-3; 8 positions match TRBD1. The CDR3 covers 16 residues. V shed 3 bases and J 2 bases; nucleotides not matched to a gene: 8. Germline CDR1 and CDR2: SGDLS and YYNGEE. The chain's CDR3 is CASSATGQADTDTQYF. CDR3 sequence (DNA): TGTGCCAGCAGCGCAACGGGACAGGCGGACACAGATACGCAGTATTTT.

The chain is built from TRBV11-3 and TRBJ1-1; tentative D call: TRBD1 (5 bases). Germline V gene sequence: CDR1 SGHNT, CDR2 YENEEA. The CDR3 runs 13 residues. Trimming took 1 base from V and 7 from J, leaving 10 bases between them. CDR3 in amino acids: CASSLVRGGEAFF. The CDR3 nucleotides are TGTGCCAGCAGCTTAGTAAGGGGCGGTGAAGCTTTCTTT.

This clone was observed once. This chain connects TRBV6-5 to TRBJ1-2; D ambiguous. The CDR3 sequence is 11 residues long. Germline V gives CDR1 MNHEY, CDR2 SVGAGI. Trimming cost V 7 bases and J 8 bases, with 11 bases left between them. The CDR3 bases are TGTGCCAGCACGGGATCGGAAGGCTACACCTTC. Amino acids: CASTGSEGYTF.

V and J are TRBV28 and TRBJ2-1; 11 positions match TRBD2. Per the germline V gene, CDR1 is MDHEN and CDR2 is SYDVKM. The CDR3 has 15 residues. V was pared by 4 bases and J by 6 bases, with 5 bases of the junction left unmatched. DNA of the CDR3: TGTGCCAGCAGTTCCCTAGCGGGAGGAGTCAATGAGCAGTTCTTC. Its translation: CASSSLAGGVNEQFF.

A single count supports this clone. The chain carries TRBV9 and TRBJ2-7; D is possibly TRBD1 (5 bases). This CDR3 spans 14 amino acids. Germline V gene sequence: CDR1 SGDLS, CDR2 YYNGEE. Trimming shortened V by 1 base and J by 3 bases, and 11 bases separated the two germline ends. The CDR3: CASSVNTGHYEQYF. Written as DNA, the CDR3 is TGTGCCAGCAGCGTAAATACAGGCCACTACGAGCAGTACTTC.

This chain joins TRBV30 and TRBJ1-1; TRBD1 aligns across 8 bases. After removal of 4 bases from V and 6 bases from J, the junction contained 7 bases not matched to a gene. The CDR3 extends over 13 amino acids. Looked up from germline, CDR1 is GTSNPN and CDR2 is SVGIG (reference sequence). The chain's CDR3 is CAWIRQGASEAFF. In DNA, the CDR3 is TGTGCCTGGATTCGTCAGGGGGCCTCTGAAGCTTTCTTT.

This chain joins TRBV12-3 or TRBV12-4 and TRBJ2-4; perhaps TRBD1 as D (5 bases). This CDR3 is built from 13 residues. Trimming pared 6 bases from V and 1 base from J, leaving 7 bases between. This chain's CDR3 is CASRGVAKNIQYF. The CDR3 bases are TGTGCCAGCAGAGGGGTGGCCAAAAACATTCAGTACTTC.

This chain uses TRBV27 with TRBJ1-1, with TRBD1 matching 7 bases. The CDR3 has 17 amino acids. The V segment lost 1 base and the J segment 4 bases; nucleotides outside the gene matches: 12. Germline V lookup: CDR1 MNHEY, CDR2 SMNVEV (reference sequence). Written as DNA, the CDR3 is TGTGCCAGCAGTTTATTCCCCCAGACAGGGTTGCGCACTGAAGCTTTCTTT. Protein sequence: CASSLFPQTGLRTEAFF.

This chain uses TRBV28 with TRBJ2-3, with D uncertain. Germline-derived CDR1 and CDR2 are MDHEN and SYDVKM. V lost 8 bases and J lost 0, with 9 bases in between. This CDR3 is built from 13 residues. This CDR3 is CASLEASTDTQYF. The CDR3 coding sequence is TGTGCCAGCCTCGAGGCCAGCACAGATACGCAGTATTTT. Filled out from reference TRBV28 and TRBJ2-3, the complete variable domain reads DVKVTQSSRYLVKRTGEKVFLECVQDMDHENMFWYRQDPGLGLRLIYFSYDVKMKEKGDIPEGYSVSREKKERFSLILESASTNQTSMYLCASLEASTDTQYFGPGTRLTVL.

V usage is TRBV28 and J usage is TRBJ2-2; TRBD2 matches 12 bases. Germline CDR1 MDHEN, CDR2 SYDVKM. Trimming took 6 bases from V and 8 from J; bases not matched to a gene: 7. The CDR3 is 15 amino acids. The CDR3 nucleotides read TGTGCCAGCAGGCGGACTAGCGGGGTTCAGGGGGAGCTGTTTTTT. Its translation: CASRRTSGVQGELFF.

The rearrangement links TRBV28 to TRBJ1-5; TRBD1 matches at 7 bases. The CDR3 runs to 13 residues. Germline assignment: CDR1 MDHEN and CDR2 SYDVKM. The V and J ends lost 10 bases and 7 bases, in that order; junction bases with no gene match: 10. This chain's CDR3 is CAILQGPKQPQHF. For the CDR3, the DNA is TGTGCCATCCTACAGGGGCCCAAACAGCCCCAGCATTTT.

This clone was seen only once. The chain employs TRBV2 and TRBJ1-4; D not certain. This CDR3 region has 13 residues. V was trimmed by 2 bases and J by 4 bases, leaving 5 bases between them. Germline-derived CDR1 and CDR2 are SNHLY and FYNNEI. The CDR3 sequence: CASSEQFNEKLFF. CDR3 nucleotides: TGTGCCAGCAGTGAACAGTTTAATGAAAAACTGTTTTTT.

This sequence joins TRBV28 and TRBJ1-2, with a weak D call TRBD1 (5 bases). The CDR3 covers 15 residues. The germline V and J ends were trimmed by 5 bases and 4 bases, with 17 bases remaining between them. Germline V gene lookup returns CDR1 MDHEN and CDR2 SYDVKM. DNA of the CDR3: TGTGCCAGCAGTGCAGCGGGGGGTCTCAGCTATGGCTACACCTTC. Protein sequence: CASSAAGGLSYGYTF.

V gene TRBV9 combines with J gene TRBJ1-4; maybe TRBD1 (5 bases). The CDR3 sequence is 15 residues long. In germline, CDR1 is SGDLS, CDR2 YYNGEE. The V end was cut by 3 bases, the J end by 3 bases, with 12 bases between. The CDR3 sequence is CASSAGPEANEKLFF. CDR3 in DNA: TGTGCCAGCAGCGCAGGGCCAGAGGCTAATGAAAAACTGTTTTTT.

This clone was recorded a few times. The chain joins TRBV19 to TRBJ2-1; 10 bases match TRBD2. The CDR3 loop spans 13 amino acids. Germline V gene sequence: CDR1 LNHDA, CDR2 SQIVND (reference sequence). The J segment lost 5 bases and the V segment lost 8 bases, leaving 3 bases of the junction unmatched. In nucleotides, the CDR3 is TGTGCCAGTGGACTAGCGGTTAACAATGAGCAGTTCTTC. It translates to CASGLAVNNEQFF.

CDR3 DNA sequence: TGTGCCAGCAGTCCAGGAGGCGGGAGTAGGGGCATGAACACTGAAGCTTTCTTT. Protein sequence: CASSPGGGSRGMNTEAFF. The chain links TRBV7-9 to TRBJ1-1; D perhaps matches TRBD1 (5 bases). V was cut by 6 bases and J by 0 bases, with 23 bases left in between. The CDR3 sequence is 18 residues long. Germline V gives CDR1 SEHNR, CDR2 FQNEAQ (reference sequence).

CDR3: CASSFRYEQYF. The CDR3 DNA reads TGTGCCAGCAGTTTCAGATACGAGCAGTACTTC. The chain joins TRBV12-3 or TRBV12-4 to TRBJ2-7, with D hard to call. Trimming shortened V by 3 bases and J by 4 bases, and 4 bases separated the two germline ends. CDR3 length: 11 amino acids.

The CDR3, as DNA: TGTGCCAGCAGCGGGGGAACTAGCGGGAGGGAAACCCAGTACTTC. This translates into CASSGGTSGRETQYF. This rearrangement joins TRBV5-4 to TRBJ2-5; 13 nucleotides agree with TRBD2. The V segment lost 4 bases and the J segment 8 bases; nucleotides outside the gene matches: 8. Germline V gene data show CDR1 as SGHNT and CDR2 as YYREEE (reference sequence). This CDR3 is 15 amino acids long.

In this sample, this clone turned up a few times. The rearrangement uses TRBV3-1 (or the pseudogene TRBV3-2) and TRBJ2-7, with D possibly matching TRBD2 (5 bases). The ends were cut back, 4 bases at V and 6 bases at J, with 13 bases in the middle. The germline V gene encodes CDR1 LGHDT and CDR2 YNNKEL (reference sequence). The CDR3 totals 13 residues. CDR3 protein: CASSPTAEGEQYF. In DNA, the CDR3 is TGTGCCAGCAGCCCCACCGCAGAGGGCGAGCAGTACTTC.

The CDR3 sequence is CASSFLAGPDNEQFF. The DNA of the CDR3 is TGCGCCAGCAGCTTTTTGGCAGGGCCCGACAATGAGCAGTTCTTC. V usage is TRBV5-1 and J usage is TRBJ2-1, with D possibly matching TRBD1 (5 bases). The CDR3 loop spans 15 amino acids. Germline-derived CDR1 and CDR2 are SGHRS and YFSETQ. V lost 2 bases and J 5 bases, leaving 14 bases between the germline ends.

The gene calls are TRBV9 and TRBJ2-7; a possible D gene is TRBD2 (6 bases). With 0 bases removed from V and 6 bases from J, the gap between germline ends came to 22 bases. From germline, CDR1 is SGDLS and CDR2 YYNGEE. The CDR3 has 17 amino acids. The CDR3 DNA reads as TGTGCCAGCAGCGTAGACTTCCCGGGGACTCTCGGAAGCGAGCAGTACTTC. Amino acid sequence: CASSVDFPGTLGSEQYF.

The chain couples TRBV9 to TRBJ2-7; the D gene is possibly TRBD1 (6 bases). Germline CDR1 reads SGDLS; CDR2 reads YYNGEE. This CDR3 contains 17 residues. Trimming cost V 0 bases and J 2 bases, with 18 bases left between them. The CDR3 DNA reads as TGTGCCAGCAGCGTAGCCGATATAGGGACACCAACCTACGAGCAGTACTTC. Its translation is CASSVADIGTPTYEQYF. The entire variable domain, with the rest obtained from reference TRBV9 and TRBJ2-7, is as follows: DSGVTQTPKHLITATGQRVTLRCSPRSGDLSVYWYQQSLDQGLQFLIQYYNGEERAKGNILERFSAQQFPDLHSELNLSSLELGDSALYFCASSVADIGTPTYEQYFGPGTRLTVT.

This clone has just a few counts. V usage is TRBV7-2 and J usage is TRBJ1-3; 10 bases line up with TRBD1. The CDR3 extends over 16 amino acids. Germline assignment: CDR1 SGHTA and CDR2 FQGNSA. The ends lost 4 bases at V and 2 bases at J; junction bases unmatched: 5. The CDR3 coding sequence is TGTGCCAGCAGCTCCGGGACAGGGGTCGCTGGAAACACCATATATTTT. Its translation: CASSSGTGVAGNTIYF. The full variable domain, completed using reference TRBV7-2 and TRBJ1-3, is GAGVSQSPSNKVTEKGKDVELRCDPISGHTALYWYRQSLGQGLEFLIYFQGNSAPDKSGLPSDRFSAERTGGSVSTLTIQRTQQEDSAVYLCASSSGTGVAGNTIYFGEGSWLTVV.

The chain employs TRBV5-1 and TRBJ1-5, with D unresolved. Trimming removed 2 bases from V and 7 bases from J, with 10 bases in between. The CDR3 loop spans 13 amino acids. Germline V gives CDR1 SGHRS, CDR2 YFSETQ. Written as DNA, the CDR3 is TGCGCCAGCAGCTTCTCAGGCGAACAGCCCCAGCATTTT. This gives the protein CASSFSGEQPQHF.

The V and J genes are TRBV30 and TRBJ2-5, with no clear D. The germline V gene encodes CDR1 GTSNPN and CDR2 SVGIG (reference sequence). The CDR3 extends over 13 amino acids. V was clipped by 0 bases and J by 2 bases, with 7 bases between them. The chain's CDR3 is CAWSVGPQETQYF. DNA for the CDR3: TGTGCCTGGAGTGTGGGCCCTCAAGAGACCCAGTACTTC. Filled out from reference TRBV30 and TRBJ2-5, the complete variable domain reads SQTIHQWPATLVQPVGSPLSLECTVEGTSNPNLYWYRQAAGRGLQLLFYSVGIGQISSEVPQNLSASRPQDRQFILSSKKLLLSDSGFYLCAWSVGPQETQYFGPGTRLLVL.

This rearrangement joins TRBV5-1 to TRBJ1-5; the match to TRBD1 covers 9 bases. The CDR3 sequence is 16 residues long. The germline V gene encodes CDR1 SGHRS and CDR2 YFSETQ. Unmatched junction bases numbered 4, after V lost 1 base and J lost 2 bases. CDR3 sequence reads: CASSLMGQGGNQPQHF. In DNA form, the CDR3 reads TGCGCCAGCAGCTTGATGGGACAGGGAGGCAATCAGCCCCAGCATTTT. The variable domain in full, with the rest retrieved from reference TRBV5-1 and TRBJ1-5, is KAGVTQTPRYLIKTRGQQVTLSCSPISGHRSVSWYQQTPGQGLQFLFEYFSETQRNKGNFPGRFSGRQFSNSRSEMNVSTLELGDSALYLCASSLMGQGGNQPQHFGDGTRLSIL.

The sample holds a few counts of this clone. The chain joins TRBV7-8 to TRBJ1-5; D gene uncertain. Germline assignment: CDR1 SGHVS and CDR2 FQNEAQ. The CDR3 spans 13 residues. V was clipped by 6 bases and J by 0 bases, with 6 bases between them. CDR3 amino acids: CASSKYSNQPQHF. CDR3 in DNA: TGTGCCAGCAGTAAATATAGCAATCAGCCCCAGCATTTT.

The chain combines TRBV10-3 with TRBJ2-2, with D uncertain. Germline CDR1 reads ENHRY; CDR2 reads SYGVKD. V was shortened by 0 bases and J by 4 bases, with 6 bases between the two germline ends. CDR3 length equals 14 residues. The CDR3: CAISESGTTGELFF. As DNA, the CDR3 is TGTGCCATCAGTGAGTCGGGCACCACCGGGGAGCTGTTTTTT.